This T cell receptor (beta chain) was documented in a study of cytomegalovirus exposure and HLA in healthy donors. It was with 60 Vbeta and 13 Jbeta primers that the PCR ran. Data came from immunoSEQ multiplex PCR; TCRdb stores just in-frame clones and leaves some out. This table holds fewer than 250,000 clones, approximately 80% found once. The V gene's germline CDR1 is SGHAT and CDR2 FQNNGV. V lost 0 bases, J lost 6 bases, and 12 bases lay in between. This CDR3 is built from 15 residues. Study results and caveats: A few CMV-associated chains were confirmed in vitro to be specific for CMV antigens. Highly shared variants forming one cluster were likely a sequencing artifact. A later analysis revealed that TCR association rates differed between HLA loci, peaking at DRB1 and bottoming out at HLA-C.

For this clone: Its matching antigen is unknown.

The V and J genes are TRBV11-2 and TRBJ1-5, with D possibly TRBD1 on 6 matching bases. The source is a man in his forties or fifties in good health and CMV-seronegative. Sequenced material: PBMCs. Here the CDR3 DNA reads TGTGCCAGCAGCTTAGACGGGGGGGCAGGTCAGCCCCAGCATTTT. This sequence encodes CASSLDGGAGQPQHF.